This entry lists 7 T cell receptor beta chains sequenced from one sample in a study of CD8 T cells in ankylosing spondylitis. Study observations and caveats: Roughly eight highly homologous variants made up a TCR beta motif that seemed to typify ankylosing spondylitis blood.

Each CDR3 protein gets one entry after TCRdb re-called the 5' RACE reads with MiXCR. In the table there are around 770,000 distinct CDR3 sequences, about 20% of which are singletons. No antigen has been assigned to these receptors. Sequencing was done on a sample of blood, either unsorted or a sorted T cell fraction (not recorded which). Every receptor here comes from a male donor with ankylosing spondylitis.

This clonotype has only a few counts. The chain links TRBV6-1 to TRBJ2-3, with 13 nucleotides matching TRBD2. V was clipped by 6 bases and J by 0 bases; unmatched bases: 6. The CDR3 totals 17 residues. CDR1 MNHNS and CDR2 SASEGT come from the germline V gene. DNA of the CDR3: TGTGCCAGCAGACGAAGGACTAGCGGGGGAAGCACAGATACGCAGTATTTT. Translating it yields CASRRRTSGGSTDTQYF.

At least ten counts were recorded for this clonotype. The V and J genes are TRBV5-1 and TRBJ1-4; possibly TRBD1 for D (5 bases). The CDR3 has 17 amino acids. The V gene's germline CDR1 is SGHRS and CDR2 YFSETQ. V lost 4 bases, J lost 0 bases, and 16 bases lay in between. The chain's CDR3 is CASSPRAVAATNEKLFF. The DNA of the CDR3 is TGCGCCAGCAGCCCCAGGGCGGTGGCCGCAACTAATGAAAAACTGTTTTTT.

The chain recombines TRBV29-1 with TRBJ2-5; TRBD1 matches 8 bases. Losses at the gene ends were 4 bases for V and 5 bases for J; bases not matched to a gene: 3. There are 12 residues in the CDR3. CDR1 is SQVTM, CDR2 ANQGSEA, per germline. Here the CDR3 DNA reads TGCAGCGTTGCAGGGGGCGAGGAGACCCAGTACTTC. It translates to CSVAGGEETQYF.

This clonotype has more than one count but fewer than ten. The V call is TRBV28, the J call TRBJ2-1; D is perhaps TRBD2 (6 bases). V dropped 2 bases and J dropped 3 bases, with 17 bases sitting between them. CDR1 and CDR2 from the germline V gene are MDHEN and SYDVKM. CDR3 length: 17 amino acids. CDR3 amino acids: CASSLVGGTSFYNEQFF. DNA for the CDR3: TGTGCCAGCAGTTTAGTGGGCGGGACCTCTTTCTACAATGAGCAGTTCTTC. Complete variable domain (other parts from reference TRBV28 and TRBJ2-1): DVKVTQSSRYLVKRTGEKVFLECVQDMDHENMFWYRQDPGLGLRLIYFSYDVKMKEKGDIPEGYSVSREKKERFSLILESASTNQTSMYLCASSLVGGTSFYNEQFFGPGTRLTVL.

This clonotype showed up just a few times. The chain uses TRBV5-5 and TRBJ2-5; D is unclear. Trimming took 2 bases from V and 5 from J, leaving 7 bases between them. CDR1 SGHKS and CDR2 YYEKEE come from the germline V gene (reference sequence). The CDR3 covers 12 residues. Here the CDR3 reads CASSFSRETQYF. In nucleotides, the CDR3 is TGTGCCAGCAGCTTCTCGCGTGAGACCCAGTACTTC.

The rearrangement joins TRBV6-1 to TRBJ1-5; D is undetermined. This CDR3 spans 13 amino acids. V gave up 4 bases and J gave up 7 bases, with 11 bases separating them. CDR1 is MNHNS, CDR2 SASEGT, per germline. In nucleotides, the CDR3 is TGTGCCAGCAGTGGGTATATGGGGCAGCCCCAGCATTTT. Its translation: CASSGYMGQPQHF.

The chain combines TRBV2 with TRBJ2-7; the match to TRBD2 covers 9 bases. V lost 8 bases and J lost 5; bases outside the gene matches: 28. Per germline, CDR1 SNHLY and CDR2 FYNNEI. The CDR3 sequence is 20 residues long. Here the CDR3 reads CASGEARHHTSAGGYDEQYF. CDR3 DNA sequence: TGTGCCAGCGGCGAGGCCCGTCATCACACCTCAGCGGGAGGATACGACGAGCAGTACTTC.